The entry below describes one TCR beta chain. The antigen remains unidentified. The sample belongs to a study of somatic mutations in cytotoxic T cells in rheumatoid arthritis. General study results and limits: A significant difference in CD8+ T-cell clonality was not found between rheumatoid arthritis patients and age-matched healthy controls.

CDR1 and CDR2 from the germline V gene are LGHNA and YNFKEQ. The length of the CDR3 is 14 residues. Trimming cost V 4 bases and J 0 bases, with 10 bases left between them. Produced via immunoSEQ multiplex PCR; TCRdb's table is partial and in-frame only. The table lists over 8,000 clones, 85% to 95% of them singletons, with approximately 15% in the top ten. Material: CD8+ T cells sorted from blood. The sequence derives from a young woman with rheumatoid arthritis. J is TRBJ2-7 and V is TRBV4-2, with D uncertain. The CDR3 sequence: CASSLAVSSYEQYF. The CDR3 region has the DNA TGTGCCAGCAGCCTCGCGGTTAGCTCCTACGAGCAGTACTTC.